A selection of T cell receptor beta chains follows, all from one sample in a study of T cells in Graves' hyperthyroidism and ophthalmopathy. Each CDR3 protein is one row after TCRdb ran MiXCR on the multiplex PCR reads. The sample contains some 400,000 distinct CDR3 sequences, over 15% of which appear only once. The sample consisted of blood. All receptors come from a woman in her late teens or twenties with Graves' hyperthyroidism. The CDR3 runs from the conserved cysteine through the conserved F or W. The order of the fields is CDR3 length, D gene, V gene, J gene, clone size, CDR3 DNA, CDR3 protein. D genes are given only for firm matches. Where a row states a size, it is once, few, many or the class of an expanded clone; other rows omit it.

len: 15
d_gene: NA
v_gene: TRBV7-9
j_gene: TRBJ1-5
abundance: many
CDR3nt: TGTGCCAGCAGCTTAGACAGGGTGAGGGATCAGCCCCAGCATTTT
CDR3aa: CASSLDRVRDQPQHF

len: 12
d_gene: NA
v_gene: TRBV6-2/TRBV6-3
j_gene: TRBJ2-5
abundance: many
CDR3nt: TGTGCCAGCAGTTACGTGGGAGAGACCCAGTACTTC
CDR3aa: CASSYVGETQYF

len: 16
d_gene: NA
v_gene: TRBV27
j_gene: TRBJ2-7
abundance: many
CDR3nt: TGTGCCAGCAGTTTAGATGGGCAGGGCGGGCATCGGGAGCAGTACTTC
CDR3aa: CASSLDGQGGHREQYF

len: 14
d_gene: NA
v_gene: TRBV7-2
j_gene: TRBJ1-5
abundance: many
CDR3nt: TGTGCCAGCAGCTTAGGGGTGGGTGGGCAGCCCCAGCATTTT
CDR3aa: CASSLGVGGQPQHF

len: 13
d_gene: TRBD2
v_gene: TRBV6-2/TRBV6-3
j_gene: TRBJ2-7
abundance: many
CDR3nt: TGTGCCAGCAGTTACCGGCCGGGGGGCGAGCAGTACTTC
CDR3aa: CASSYRPGGEQYF

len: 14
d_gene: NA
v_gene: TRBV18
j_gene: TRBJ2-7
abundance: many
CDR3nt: TGTGCCAGCTCACCCCCAGGGGTCCAGGACGAGCAGTACTTC
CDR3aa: CASSPPGVQDEQYF

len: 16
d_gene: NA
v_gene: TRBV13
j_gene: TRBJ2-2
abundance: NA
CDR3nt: TGTGCCAGCAGCGGCCGGGACAAGGGGGTCACCGGGGAGCTGTTTTTT
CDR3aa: CASSGRDKGVTGELFF

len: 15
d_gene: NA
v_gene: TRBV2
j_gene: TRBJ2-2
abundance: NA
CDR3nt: TGTGCCAGCGGTGATTCAGGGAGAAGCACCGGGGAGCTGTTTTTT
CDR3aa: CASGDSGRSTGELFF

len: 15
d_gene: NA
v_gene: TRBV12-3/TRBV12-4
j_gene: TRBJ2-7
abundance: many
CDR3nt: TGTGCCAGCAGTTTCCAGGGGGGGGTCTCCTACGAGCAGTACTTC
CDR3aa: CASSFQGGVSYEQYF

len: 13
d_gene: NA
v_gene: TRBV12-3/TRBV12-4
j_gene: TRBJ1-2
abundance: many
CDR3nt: TGTGCCAGCAGTTTTCCCCAGGGATATGGCTACACCTTC
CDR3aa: CASSFPQGYGYTF

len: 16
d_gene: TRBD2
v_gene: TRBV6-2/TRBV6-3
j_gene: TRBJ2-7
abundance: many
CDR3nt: TGTGCCAGCAGTTACCCCCTGGGGGGGTGGGCGTACGAGCAGTACTTC
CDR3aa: CASSYPLGGWAYEQYF

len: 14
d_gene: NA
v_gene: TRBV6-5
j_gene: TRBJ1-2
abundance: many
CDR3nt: TGTGCCAGCAGTTATCGGACAGTCGGATATGGCTACACCTTC
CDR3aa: CASSYRTVGYGYTF

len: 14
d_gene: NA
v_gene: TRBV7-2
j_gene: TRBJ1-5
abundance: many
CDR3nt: TGTGCCAGCAGCTTGGCCTGGTTGGGACAGCCCCAGCATTTT
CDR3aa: CASSLAWLGQPQHF

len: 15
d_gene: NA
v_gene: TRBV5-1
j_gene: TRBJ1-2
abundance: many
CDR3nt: TGCGCCAGCAGCTTCCAGGGAGATGAAGTGGATGGCTACACCTTC
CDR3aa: CASSFQGDEVDGYTF

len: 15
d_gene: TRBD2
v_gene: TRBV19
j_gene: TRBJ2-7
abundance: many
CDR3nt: TGTGCCAGTAGTATCCTCCGGGGAGGGTTCTACGAGCAGTACTTC
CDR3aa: CASSILRGGFYEQYF

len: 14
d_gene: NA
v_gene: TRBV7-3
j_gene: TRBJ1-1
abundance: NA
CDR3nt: TGTGCCAGCAGCGACCCCGGCTCTCGGGGTGAAGCTTTCTTT
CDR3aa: CASSDPGSRGEAFF

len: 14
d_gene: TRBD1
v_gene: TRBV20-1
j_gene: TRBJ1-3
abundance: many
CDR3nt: TGCAGTGCTAGAGATAAGGACAGGGTGAACACCATATATTTT
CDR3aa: CSARDKDRVNTIYF

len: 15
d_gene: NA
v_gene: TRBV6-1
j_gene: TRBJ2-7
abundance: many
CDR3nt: TGTGCCAGCAGTGAAGCTGGGTTGAGCTCCTACGAGCAGTACTTC
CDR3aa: CASSEAGLSSYEQYF

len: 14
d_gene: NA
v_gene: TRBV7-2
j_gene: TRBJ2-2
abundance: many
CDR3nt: TGTGCCAGCACCAGGGCAGGGAGGACCGGGGAGCTGTTTTTT
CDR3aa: CASTRAGRTGELFF

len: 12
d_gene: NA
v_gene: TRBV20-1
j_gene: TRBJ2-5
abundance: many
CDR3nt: TGCAGTGCTGACGGACTTAAAGAGACCCAGTACTTC
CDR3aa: CSADGLKETQYF

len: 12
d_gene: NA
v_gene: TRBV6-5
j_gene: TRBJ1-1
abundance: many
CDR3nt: TGTGCCAGCAGCGCCTTGGGGACTGAAGCTTTCTTT
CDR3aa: CASSALGTEAFF

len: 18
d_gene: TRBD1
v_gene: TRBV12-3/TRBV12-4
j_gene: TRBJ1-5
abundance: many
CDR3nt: TGTGCCAGCAGTTCCCACCCCTTAGGACAGGGGGCCCATCAGCCCCAGCATTTT
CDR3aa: CASSSHPLGQGAHQPQHF

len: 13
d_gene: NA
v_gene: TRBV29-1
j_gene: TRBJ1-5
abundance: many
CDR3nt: TGCAGCGTTGCTCGAGGGGGAAATCAGCCCCAGCATTTT
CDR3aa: CSVARGGNQPQHF

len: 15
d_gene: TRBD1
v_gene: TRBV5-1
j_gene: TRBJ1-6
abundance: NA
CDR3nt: TGCGCCAGCATCTCCTCGGGACAGGAGAATTCACCCCTCCACTTT
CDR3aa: CASISSGQENSPLHF

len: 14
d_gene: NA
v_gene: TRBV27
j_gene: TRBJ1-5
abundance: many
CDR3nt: TGTGCCAGCAGTTTATCGATGGGCAATCAGCCCCAGCATTTT
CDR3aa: CASSLSMGNQPQHF

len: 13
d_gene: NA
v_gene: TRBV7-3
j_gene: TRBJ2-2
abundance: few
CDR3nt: TGTGCCAGCAGCCCCCGGCCCGTCGGGGAGCTGTTTTTT
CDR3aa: CASSPRPVGELFF

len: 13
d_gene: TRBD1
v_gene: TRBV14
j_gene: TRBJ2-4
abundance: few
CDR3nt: TGTGCCAGCAGCCAGGGACAGATAAACATTCAGTACTTC
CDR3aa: CASSQGQINIQYF

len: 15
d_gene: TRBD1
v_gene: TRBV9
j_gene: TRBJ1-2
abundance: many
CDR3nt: TGTGCCAGCAGCGAGGACAGGGAAACTAACTATGGCTACACCTTC
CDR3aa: CASSEDRETNYGYTF

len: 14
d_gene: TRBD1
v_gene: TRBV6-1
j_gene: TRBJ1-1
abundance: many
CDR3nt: TGTGCCAGCAGTGAAAGGGGGACAGGGTCTGAAGCTTTCTTT
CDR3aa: CASSERGTGSEAFF

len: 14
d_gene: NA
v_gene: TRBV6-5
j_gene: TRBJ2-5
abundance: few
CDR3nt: TGTGCCAGCAGTTATTTGGGGGGAGGATGGACCCAGTACTTC
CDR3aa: CASSYLGGGWTQYF

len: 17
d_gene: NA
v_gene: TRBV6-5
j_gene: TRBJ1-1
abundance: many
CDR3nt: NA
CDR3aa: CASSSSDGRVWKTEAFF

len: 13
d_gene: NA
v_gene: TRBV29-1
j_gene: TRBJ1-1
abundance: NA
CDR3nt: TGCAGCGTTGAGTCCTGGGCTGACACTGAAGCTTTCTTT
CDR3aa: CSVESWADTEAFF

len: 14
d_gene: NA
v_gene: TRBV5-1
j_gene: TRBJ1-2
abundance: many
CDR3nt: TGCGCCAGCAGCTTGGAGGCCAGTGGGTATGGCTACACCTTC
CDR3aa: CASSLEASGYGYTF

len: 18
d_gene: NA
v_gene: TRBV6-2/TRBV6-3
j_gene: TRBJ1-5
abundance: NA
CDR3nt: TGTGCCAGCAGTTACAACCCAGGGACGGCTTCGGGCAATCAGCCCCAGCATTTT
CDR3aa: CASSYNPGTASGNQPQHF

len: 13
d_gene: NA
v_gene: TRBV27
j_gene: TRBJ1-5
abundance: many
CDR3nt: TGTGCCAGCAGCTTATGGGGTAATCAGCCCCAGCATTTT
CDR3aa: CASSLWGNQPQHF

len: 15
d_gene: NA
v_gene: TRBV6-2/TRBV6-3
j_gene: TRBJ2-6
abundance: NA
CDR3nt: TGTGCCAGCAGCCCGTATAGCTCTGGGGCCAACGTCCTGACTTTC
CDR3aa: CASSPYSSGANVLTF

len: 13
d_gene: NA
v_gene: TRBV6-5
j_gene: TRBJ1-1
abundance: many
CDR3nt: TGTGCCAGCAGTTACGAGGGGAACACTGAAGCTTTCTTT
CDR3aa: CASSYEGNTEAFF

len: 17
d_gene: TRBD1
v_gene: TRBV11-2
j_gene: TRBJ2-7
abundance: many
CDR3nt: TGTGCCAGCAGCTTCGGGACAGGGACCCTAAATCATTACGAGCAGTACTTC
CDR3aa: CASSFGTGTLNHYEQYF

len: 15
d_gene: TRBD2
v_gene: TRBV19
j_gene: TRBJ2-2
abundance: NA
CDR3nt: TGTGCCAGTAATGTAGGACTAGCGGACACCGGGGAGCTGTTTTTT
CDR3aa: CASNVGLADTGELFF

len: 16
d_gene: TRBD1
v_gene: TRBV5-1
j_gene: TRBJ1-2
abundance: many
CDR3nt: TGCGCCAGCAGCATTCGACAGGGTCCTGGCACTTATGGCTACACCTTC
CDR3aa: CASSIRQGPGTYGYTF

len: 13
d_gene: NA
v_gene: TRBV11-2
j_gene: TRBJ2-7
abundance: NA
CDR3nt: TGTGCCAGCAGACCTTGGCTTTCCTACGAGCAGTACTTC
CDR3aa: CASRPWLSYEQYF

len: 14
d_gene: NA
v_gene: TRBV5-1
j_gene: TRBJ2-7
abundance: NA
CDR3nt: TGCGCCAGCAGCCTATGGACCCCCTCCTACGAGCAGTACTTC
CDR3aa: CASSLWTPSYEQYF

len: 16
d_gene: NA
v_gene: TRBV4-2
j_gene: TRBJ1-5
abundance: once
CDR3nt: TGTGCCAGCAGCCAAGATCCGCGGGGGAGAGATCAGCCCCAGCATTTT
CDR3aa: CASSQDPRGRDQPQHF

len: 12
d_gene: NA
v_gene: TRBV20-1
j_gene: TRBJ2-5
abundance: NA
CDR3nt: TGCAGTGCTCCAGAGGGCCGGGAGACCCAGTACTTC
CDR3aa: CSAPEGRETQYF

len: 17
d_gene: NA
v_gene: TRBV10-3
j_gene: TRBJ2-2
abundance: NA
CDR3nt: TGTGCCATCAGGGATTCCTTGGTCGATGTGAACACCGGGGAGCTGTTTTTT
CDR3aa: CAIRDSLVDVNTGELFF

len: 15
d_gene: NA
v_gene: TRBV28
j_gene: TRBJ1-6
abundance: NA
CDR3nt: TGTGCCAGCAGTCCTTCAAGGGCCTTCAATTCACCCCTCCACTTT
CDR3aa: CASSPSRAFNSPLHF

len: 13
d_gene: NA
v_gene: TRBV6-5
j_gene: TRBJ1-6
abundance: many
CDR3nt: TGTGCCAGCAGTTACTCGATAGGTTCACCCCTCCACTTT
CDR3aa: CASSYSIGSPLHF

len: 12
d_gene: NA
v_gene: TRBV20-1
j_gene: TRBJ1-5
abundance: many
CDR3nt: TGCAGTGCTAGGCGCCCAAATCAGCCCCAGCATTTT
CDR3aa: CSARRPNQPQHF

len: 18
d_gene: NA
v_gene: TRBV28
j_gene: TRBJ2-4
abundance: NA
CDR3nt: TGTGCCAGCAGTTTACTTTACTGGGCGGAAGGGGCCAAAAACATTCAGTACTTC
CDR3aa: CASSLLYWAEGAKNIQYF

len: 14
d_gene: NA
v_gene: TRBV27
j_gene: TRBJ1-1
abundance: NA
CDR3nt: TGTGCCAGCAGTTTGACGAGGGGGGGCACTGAAGCTTTCTTT
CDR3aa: CASSLTRGGTEAFF

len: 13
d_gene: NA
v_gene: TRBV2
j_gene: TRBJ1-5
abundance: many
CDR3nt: TGTGCCAGCACCAAAACAGTAAATCAGCCCCAGCATTTT
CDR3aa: CASTKTVNQPQHF

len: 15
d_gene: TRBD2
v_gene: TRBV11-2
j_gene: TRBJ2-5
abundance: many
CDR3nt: TGTGCCAGCAGTCTAGCGGGGGCCGGGGGAGAGACCCAGTACTTC
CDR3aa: CASSLAGAGGETQYF

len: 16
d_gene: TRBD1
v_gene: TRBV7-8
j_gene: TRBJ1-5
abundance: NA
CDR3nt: TGTGCCAGCAGCTTAGGGGACAGGGGGAGCAATCAGCCCCAGCATTTT
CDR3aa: CASSLGDRGSNQPQHF

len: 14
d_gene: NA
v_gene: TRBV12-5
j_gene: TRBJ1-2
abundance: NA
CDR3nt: TGTGCTAGTGGTTCTTCCTACAGGGATTATGGCTACACCTTC
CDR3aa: CASGSSYRDYGYTF